This T cell receptor (beta chain) was profiled in a study of blood T cell repertoires in COVID-19. As processed by the authors: Amplification with reference gene primers provided the estimates of nucleated cell counts. TCRdb keeps only in-frame clones here, not all; method: immunoSEQ multiplex PCR. V, J and clone size are taken as reported in that table, and D and trimming were inferred from the DNA itself. The sample records a few hundred thousand clones, roughly 88% being singletons. The trim removed 0 bases at V and 0 bases at J, leaving 3 bases unmatched. Germline CDR1 and CDR2: SGHRS and YFSETQ. The CDR3 has 16 residues.

V is TRBV5-1 and J is TRBJ2-1; 7 bases are a match to TRBD2. Sequencing used peripheral blood. The TCR sequence derives from a woman in her seventies with acute or convalescent COVID-19. The DNA for the CDR3 is TGCGCCAGCAGCTTGGTGGGGGGGTACTCCTACAATGAGCAGTTCTTC. It encodes CASSLVGGYSYNEQFF.